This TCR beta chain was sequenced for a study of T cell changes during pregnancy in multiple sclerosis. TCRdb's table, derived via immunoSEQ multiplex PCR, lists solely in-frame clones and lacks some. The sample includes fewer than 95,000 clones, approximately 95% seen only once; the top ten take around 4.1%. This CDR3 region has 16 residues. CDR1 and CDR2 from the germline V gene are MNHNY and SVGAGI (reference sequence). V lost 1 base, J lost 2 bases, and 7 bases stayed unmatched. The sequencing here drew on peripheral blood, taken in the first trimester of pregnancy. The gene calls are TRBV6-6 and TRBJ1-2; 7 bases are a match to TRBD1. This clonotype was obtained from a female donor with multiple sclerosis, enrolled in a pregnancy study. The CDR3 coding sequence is TGTGCCAGCAGTTACTACGCCGGGACAGCCAACTATGGCTACACCTTC. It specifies CASSYYAGTANYGYTF.